This T cell receptor (beta chain) appears in the sequencing data of a study of T cell therapy after organ transplantation. CDR3 length: 13 residues. V lost 0 bases to trimming and J lost 6 bases, with 6 bases between them. The germline V gene encodes CDR1 MRHNA and CDR2 SNTAGT. Here immunoSEQ multiplex PCR was the method, and the copy in TCRdb shows in-frame clones only, minus some. The data show approximately 52,000 clones, 94% seen once. Concerning this clone: Its target is unknown.

The V gene is TRBV6-4, the J gene TRBJ2-1; D unresolved. The TCR sequence derives from a human patient who had received a solid organ transplant and had CMV disease. The specimen comprised CD8+ T cells from blood, sampled before autologous CMV-specific T cell therapy. The CDR3 DNA follows: TGTGCCAGCAGTGACTCGAGTGCCAATGAGCAGTTCTTC. Its protein is CASSDSSANEQFF.